The following is a T cell receptor (beta chain) sequence with its context. Its target is not known. The CDR3 loop spans 16 amino acids. Germline CDR1 SGDLS, CDR2 YYNGEE. The ends lost 0 bases at V and 4 bases at J; junction bases unmatched: 6. These data belong to a study of cytomegalovirus exposure and HLA in healthy donors. It was with 60 Vbeta and 13 Jbeta primers that the PCR ran. Only in-frame clones appear in the TCRdb table, and some are missing; sequencing was by immunoSEQ multiplex PCR. The data contain roughly 100,000 clones, around three quarters of them singletons. Unrecorded immune exposure was likely among donors, who were nominally healthy when sampled. The study's findings and limits: Common viral pathogens seemed, in a later analysis, to connect with several of the most significant clusters. TRBV6-2, TRBV6-3 and some other V segments were unresolvable in 87-base-pair reads. In a later analysis, most CMV-associated TCR beta chains appeared HLA-restricted.

The V and J genes are TRBV9 and TRBJ2-1; 8 bases align to TRBD2. The clonotype was recovered from a man in his fifties in good health and CMV-seropositive. Sample: PBMCs. DNA of the CDR3: TGTGCCAGCAGCGTAGCGGGTAGCGGGGTTTACAATGAGCAGTTCTTC. It encodes CASSVAGSGVYNEQFF.